This T cell receptor beta chain was sequenced in a study of T cell changes during pregnancy in multiple sclerosis. The repertoire was sequenced with immunoSEQ multiplex PCR; TCRdb's copy has only in-frame clones and lacks some. The top ten hold about an eighth of the sample, which has approximately 12,000 clones, 75% to 90% seen once. The CDR3 length is 10 residues. V gave up 6 bases and J gave up 7 bases, with 10 bases separating them. Germline-derived CDR1 and CDR2 are DFQATT and SNEGSKA (reference sequence). Sequences were derived from CD8+ T cells from peripheral blood mononuclear cells, sampled after pregnancy. This sequence joins TRBV20-1 and TRBJ2-7; a possible D gene is TRBD1 (5 bases). This clonotype was sampled from a female donor in good health, enrolled as a control in a pregnancy study. CDR3 loop: CSALPGEQYF. The CDR3 DNA reads as TGCAGTGCCCTCCCAGGGGAGCAGTACTTC.